The clone carrying this TCR beta chain occurred many times. The entry originates in a study of T cells after yellow fever vaccination. TCRdb re-derived calls from the 5' RACE reads in MiXCR, one entry per CDR3 protein. The repertoire has over 130,000 distinct CDR3 sequences, roughly 8.2% of them found once; the top ten carry roughly 0.73%. V dropped 5 bases and J dropped 2; count of bases not matched to a gene: 7. The CDR3 has 18 amino acids. CDR1 and CDR2 from the germline V gene are SGHVS and FQNEAQ. This sequence originates from a young man who received the YFV17D yellow fever vaccine. The specimen comprised CD4+ T cells sorted from PBMCs, sampled 5 days after the yellow fever booster vaccination. The chain links TRBV7-8 to TRBJ2-2; TRBD2 aligns across 14 bases. The DNA of the CDR3 is TGTGCCAGCAGCCCTTCCGGGACTAGCGGGAGAAACACCGGGGAGCTGTTTTTT. Its translation is CASSPSGTSGRNTGELFF.